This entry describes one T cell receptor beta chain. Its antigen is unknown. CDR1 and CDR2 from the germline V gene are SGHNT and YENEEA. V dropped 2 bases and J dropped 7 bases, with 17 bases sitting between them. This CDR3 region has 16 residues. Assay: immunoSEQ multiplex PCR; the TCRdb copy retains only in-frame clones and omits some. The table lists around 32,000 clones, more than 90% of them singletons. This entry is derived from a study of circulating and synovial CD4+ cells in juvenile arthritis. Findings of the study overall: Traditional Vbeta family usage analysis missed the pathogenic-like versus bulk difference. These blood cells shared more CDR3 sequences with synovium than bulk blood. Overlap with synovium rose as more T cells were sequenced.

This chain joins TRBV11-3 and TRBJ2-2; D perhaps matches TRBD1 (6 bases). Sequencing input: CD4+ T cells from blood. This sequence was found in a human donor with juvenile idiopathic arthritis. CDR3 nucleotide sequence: TGTGCCAGCAGCTTATTCGCAGGGGCGCGGAGCGGGGAGCTGTTTTTT. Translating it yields CASSLFAGARSGELFF.